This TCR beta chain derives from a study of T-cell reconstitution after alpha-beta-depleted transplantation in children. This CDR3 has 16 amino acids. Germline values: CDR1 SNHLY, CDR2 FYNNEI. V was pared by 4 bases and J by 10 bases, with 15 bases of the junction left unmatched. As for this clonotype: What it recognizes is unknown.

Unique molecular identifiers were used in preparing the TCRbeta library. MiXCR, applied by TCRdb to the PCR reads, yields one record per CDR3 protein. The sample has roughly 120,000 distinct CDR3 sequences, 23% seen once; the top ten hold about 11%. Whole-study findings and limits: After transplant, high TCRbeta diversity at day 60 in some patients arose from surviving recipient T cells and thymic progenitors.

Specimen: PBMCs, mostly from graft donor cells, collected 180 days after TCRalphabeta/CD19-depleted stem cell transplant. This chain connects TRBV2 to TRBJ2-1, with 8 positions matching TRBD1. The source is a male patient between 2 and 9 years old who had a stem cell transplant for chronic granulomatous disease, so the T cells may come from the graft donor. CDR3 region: CASSGRRQGLIREQFF. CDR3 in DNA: TGTGCCAGCAGTGGTAGGAGACAGGGGCTAATACGGGAGCAGTTCTTC.